The 8 T cell receptor beta chains reported below all come from one sample, sequenced in a study of cytomegalovirus exposure and HLA in healthy donors. Use of 60 Vbeta and 13 Jbeta primers characterized the PCR. Some clones are missing from TCRdb's copy, which holds only in-frame ones; the method was immunoSEQ multiplex PCR. Seen here are 95,000 to 110,000 clones, 60% to 70% observed once, and the top ten hold roughly 3.4%. Sequencing was performed on PBMCs. The receptors derive from a woman in her forties or fifties in good health and CMV-seronegative.

This clone was counted between two and nine times. The rearrangement uses TRBV9 and TRBJ2-7, with D possibly TRBD2 on 6 matching bases. The CDR3 is 15 residues long. V lost 2 bases and J 1 base, leaving 13 bases between the germline ends. Germline CDR1 SGDLS, CDR2 YYNGEE. The CDR3 sequence is CASSVRDLSSYEQYF. CDR3 nucleotides: TGTGCCAGCAGCGTCCGGGACTTATCGTCCTACGAGCAGTACTTC.

This clone was found a few times. The CDR3 is CASSSPDRGYGGELFF. CDR3 bases: TGTGCCAGCAGCTCACCAGACAGGGGTTACGGCGGGGAGCTGTTTTTT. The chain is built from TRBV7-2 and TRBJ2-2; 8 bases agree with TRBD1. The CDR3 runs to 16 residues. V gave up 4 bases and J gave up 7 bases; unmatched junction bases: 11. In germline, CDR1 is SGHTA, CDR2 FQGNSA.

The rearrangement uses TRBV5-1 and TRBJ1-1; a possible D gene is TRBD1 (6 bases). V was pared by 4 bases and J by 1 base, with 11 bases between. The CDR3 contains 14 residues. Germline-derived CDR1 and CDR2 are SGHRS and YFSETQ. The chain's CDR3 is CASSVQTGNTEAFF. The CDR3 DNA is TGCGCCAGCAGCGTCCAGACAGGGAACACTGAAGCTTTCTTT.

The chain links TRBV10-3 to TRBJ2-5; 11 bases fit TRBD2. With 9 bases clipped from V and 0 bases from J, the junction kept 6 bases outside the gene matches. Germline loops: CDR1 ENHRY, CDR2 SYGVKD. This CDR3 spans 15 amino acids. In DNA form, the CDR3 reads TGTGCCATTGGCTCTAGCGGGGGGAACCAAGAGACCCAGTACTTC. It is translated as CAIGSSGGNQETQYF.

The chain links TRBV11-1 to TRBJ2-5, with 10 bases fitting TRBD1. CDR1 and CDR2 from the germline V gene are SGHAT and FQDESV (reference sequence). The CDR3 sequence is 15 residues long. J was trimmed by 3 bases and V by 0 bases; bases with no gene match: 1. This CDR3 reads CASSLAGTGEETQYF. The CDR3 DNA sequence: TGTGCCAGCAGCTTAGCGGGGACAGGGGAAGAGACCCAGTACTTC.

This clone occurred a few times. The chain carries TRBV7-4 and TRBJ2-5; 10 bases agree with TRBD2. The CDR3 covers 17 residues. The V gene's germline CDR1 is SGHVT and CDR2 SQSDAQ. V trimming: 5 bases; J trimming: 0 bases; junction bases outside the gene matches: 9. The CDR3 here is CASSLGLAPPYQETQYF. CDR3 nucleotide sequence: TGTGCCAGCAGCCTGGGACTAGCGCCGCCGTACCAAGAGACCCAGTACTTC. Drawing the rest from reference TRBV7-4 and TRBJ2-5, the complete variable domain is GAGVSQSPRYKVAKRGRDVALRCDSISGHVTLYWYRQTLGQGSEVLTYSQSDAQRDKSGRPSGRFSAERPERSVSTLKIQRTEQGDSAVYLCASSLGLAPPYQETQYFGPGTRLLVL.

The rearrangement links TRBV27 to TRBJ2-5; 9 bases line up with TRBD2. The length of the CDR3 is 16 residues. The J segment lost 4 bases and the V segment lost 2 bases, leaving 8 bases of the junction unmatched. Germline CDR1 is MNHEY and CDR2 is SMNVEV (reference sequence). This CDR3 is CASSLGSGLALETQYF. The CDR3 bases are TGTGCCAGCAGTTTAGGATCGGGACTAGCATTAGAGACCCAGTACTTC.

The chain employs TRBV14 and TRBJ2-5, with 9 bases aligning to TRBD1. This CDR3 contains 15 residues. The germline V gene encodes CDR1 SGHDN and CDR2 FVKESK. V gave up 2 bases and J gave up 2 bases; unmatched junction bases: 3. CDR3 protein: CASSQRGQGQETQYF. The DNA of the CDR3 is TGTGCCAGCAGCCAAAGGGGACAGGGACAAGAGACCCAGTACTTC.